Ten or more counts support the clone carrying this TCR beta chain. Antigen: not known. The J segment lost 3 bases and the V segment lost 4 bases, leaving 5 bases of the junction unmatched. The germline gives CDR1 MGHRA, CDR2 YSYEKL. The CDR3 sequence is 15 residues long. The data belong to a study of breast tumors, draining lymph nodes, adjacent tissues. Findings of the study overall: The lymph node origin of tumor T cells was framed as consistent with a hypothesis, not demonstrated. Data fit most tumor T cells coming from lymph node, expanding in tumor. Tumors had less TCR diversity than lymph nodes, more than nontumor tissue.

TCRdb passed the multiplex PCR reads through MiXCR, listing each CDR3 protein once. The sample lists about 94,000 distinct CDR3 sequences, roughly 29% seen once, with 8.1% in the top ten. Samples came from axillary lymph nodes draining the breast cancer. The sequencing input was axillary lymph node tissue. This clonotype was obtained from a female donor with breast cancer. Some clones in this sample may be carry-over from other donors' samples. This chain joins TRBV4-1 and TRBJ2-1; 8 nucleotides line up with TRBD2. The chain's CDR3 is CASSLWTSSYNEQFF. CDR3 nucleotide sequence: TGCGCCAGCAGCCTCTGGACTAGCAGCTACAATGAGCAGTTCTTC.